The table lists the clone carrying this TCR beta chain with many counts. The sample comes from a study of spatial heterogeneity in lung cancer. Time point meaning: blood at routine non-recurrence follow-up after resection. The V gene lost 7 bases and the J gene lost 0 bases, with 16 bases spanning the gap. CDR1 ENHRY and CDR2 SYGVKD come from the germline V gene. The CDR3 length is 16 residues. MiXCR was run by TCRdb on the 5' RACE reads, yielding one entry per CDR3 protein. In the table there are roughly 71,000 distinct CDR3 sequences, around 9.3% of which are singletons. The chain combines TRBV10-3 with TRBJ2-1; tentative D call: TRBD2 (6 bases). Sequenced material: PBMCs, taken at follow-up. This TCR derives from a female donor with early-stage non-small cell lung cancer. The CDR3 here is CAIKYGTSSSYNEQFF. The DNA of the CDR3 is TGTGCCATCAAATACGGGACTTCTAGCTCCTACAATGAGCAGTTCTTC.